This T cell receptor (beta chain) was retrieved from a study of shared clonotypes between healthy human individuals. Study-wide results and caveats: Clonotype sharing among the donors was expected to vary with sequencing depth. The study drew on few donors, limiting represented genetic and exposure-history diversity.

Sorted subsets were amplified in replicate PCRs using approximately 0.2 ug DNA, approximately 30,000 T cell genomes. The method was immunoSEQ multiplex PCR; TCRdb's version includes in-frame clones alone and lacks a portion of them. The data hold about 2.1 million clones, with roughly 91% observed a single time. About this clone itself: The antigen remains undetermined.

Germline V gives CDR1 SGHRS, CDR2 YFSETQ. The V and J ends lost 0 bases and 4 bases respectively, with 13 bases between them. The CDR3 extends over 15 amino acids. Positive CCR7 selection of CD45RO-negative cells yielded the naive CD8 cells, and terminally differentiated effector memory CD45RA+ cells were excluded. Each sample came from a Caucasian adult donor living in Nashville, Tennessee. V gene TRBV5-1 combines with J gene TRBJ1-2; no clear D gene. The sequence came from a man between 18 and 35 years old in good health. Some clones in this sample may be carry-over from other donors' samples. Sequenced input: naive CD8+ T cells from PBMCs. The CDR3 DNA reads as TGCGCCAGCAGCTTGGCCATGTTTGAGAGCTATGGCTACACCTTC. Its protein product is CASSLAMFESYGYTF.